This T cell receptor (beta chain) was sequenced in a study of CD8 T cells in Susac syndrome. In its sample, this clonotype was seen once. This CDR3 spans 15 amino acids. Germline CDR1 is GTSNPN and CDR2 is SVGIG (reference sequence). Trimming removed 4 bases at V and 4 bases at J, with 17 bases between. Reverse transcription of about 0.5 to 1 ug RNA was carried out with random hexamers. It was immunoSEQ multiplex PCR that amplified TCR beta CDR3 across 54 Vbeta and 13 Jbeta. In TCRdb, the immunoSEQ multiplex PCR reads were re-called with MiXCR into one record per CDR3 protein. Of some 120,000 distinct CDR3 sequences in the sample, 94% are singletons; the top ten hold about 0.098%.

The source is a human donor in good health. The V gene is TRBV30, the J gene TRBJ2-1, with D possibly TRBD1 on 6 matching bases. The source material was CD4+ T cells from PBMCs. The CDR3 reads CAWTVGTGRYNEQFF. The CDR3, as DNA: TGTGCCTGGACCGTCGGAACAGGGCGGTACAATGAGCAGTTCTTC.